This T cell receptor beta chain was captured by sequencing in a study of post-analysis software for immune sequencing data. About the study: The disease courses spanned relapsing-remitting, secondary progressive and progressive-relapsing forms of multiple sclerosis. Points from the study as a whole: There were a few TRBV segments more frequent in patients than controls, and TRBV5-6, TRBV5-1 and TRBV20-1 were among them. When compared against controls, multiple sclerosis patients showed significantly lower normalized Chao1 diversity.

Presence of unique molecular identifiers characterized the TCR beta cDNA libraries. cDNA molecules numbering roughly 0.5 million came from roughly 1.1 to 9.2 million T cells. TCRdb reanalysed the PCR reads using MiXCR and keeps one entry per CDR3 protein. Among about 400,000 distinct CDR3 sequences listed, less than 35% were seen once. CDR1 and CDR2 (germline): KGHSH, LQKENI. V lost 6 bases and J 3 bases, leaving 8 bases between the germline ends. The CDR3 loop spans 12 amino acids. In its sample, this clonotype was seen a few times. The target antigen is unknown. The rearrangement joins TRBV18 to TRBJ1-1; D call uncertain. Sequenced sample: blood. The sequence was collected from a girl aged 5 to 17 with multiple sclerosis. Written as DNA, the CDR3 is TGTGCCAGCTCTATCGGGGACACTGAAGCTTTCTTT. This encodes CASSIGDTEAFF.